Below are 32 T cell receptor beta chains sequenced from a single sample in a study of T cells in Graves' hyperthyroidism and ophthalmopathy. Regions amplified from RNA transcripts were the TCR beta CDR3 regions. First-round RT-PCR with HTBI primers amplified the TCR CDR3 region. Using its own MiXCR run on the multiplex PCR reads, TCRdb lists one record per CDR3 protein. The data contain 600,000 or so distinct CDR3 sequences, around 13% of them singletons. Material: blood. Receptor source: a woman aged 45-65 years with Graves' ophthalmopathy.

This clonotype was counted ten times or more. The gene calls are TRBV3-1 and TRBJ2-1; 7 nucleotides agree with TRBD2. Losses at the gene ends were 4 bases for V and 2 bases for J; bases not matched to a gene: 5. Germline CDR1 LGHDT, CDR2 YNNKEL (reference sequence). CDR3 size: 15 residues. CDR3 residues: CASSLSGSTYNEQFF. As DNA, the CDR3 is TGTGCCAGCAGCCTTAGCGGGTCAACCTACAATGAGCAGTTCTTC.

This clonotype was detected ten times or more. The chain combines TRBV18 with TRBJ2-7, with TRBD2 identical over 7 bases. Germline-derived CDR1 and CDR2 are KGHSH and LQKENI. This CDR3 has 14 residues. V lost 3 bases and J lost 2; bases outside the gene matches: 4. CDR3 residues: CASSPGLVAYEQYF. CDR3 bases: TGTGCCAGCTCACCCGGACTAGTAGCCTACGAGCAGTACTTC.

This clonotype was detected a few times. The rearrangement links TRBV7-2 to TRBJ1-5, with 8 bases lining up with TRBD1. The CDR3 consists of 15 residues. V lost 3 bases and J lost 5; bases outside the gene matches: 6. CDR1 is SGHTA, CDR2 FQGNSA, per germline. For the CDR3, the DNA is TGTGCCAGCAGCTTGGCAGGACAGGGTCATCAGCCCCAGCATTTT. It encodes CASSLAGQGHQPQHF.

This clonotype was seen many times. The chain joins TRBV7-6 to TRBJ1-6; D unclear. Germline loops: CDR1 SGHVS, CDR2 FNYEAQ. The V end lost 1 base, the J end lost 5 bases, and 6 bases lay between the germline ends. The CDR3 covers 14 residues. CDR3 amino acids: CASSLGGNNSPLHF. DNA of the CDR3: TGTGCCAGCAGCTTAGGGGGAAATAATTCACCCCTCCACTTT.

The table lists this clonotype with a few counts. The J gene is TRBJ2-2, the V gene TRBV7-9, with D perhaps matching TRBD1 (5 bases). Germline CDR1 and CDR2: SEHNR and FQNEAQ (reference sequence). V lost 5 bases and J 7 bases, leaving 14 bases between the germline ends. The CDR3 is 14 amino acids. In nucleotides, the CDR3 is TGTGCCAGCAGCCCACAAGGGGCAGGCGGGGAGCTGTTTTTT. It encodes CASSPQGAGGELFF.

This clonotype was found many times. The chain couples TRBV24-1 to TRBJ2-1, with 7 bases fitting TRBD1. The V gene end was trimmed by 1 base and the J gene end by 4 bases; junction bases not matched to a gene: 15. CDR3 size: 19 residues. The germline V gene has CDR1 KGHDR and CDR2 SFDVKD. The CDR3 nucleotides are TGTGCCACCAGTGATTTCGATCCTATAAGGATGACAGGGTACAATGAGCAGTTCTTC. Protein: CATSDFDPIRMTGYNEQFF.

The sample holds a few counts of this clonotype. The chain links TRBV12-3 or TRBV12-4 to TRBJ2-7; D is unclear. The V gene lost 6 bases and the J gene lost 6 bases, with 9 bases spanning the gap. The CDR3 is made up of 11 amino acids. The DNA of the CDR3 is TGTGCCAGCAGCAACAGTCTCGAGCAGTACTTC. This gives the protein CASSNSLEQYF.

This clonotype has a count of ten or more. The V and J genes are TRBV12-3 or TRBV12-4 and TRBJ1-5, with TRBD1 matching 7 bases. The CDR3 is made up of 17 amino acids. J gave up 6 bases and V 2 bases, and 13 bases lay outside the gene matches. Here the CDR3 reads CASSLRGGAGLLQPQHF. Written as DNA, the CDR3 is TGTGCCAGCAGTTTACGAGGGGGCGCGGGGTTACTTCAGCCCCAGCATTTT.

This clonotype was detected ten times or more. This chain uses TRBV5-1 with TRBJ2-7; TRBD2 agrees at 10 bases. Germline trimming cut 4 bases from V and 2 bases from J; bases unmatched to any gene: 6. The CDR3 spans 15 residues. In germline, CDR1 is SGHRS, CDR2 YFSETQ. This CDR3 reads CASSLSSGSTYEQYF. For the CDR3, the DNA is TGCGCCAGCAGCCTTTCTAGCGGGAGTACCTACGAGCAGTACTTC. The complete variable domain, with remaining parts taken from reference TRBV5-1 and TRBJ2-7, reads KAGVTQTPRYLIKTRGQQVTLSCSPISGHRSVSWYQQTPGQGLQFLFEYFSETQRNKGNFPGRFSGRQFSNSRSEMNVSTLELGDSALYLCASSLSSGSTYEQYFGPGTRLTVT.

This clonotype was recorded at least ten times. The CDR3 bases are TGTGCCAGCAGAAGGGACACCCACTCTGGGGCCAACGTCCTGACTTTC. Translating gives CASRRDTHSGANVLTF. This chain uses TRBV6-1 with TRBJ2-6; tentative D call: TRBD1 (6 bases). Germline lookup yields CDR1 MNHNS and CDR2 SASEGT. The ends were cut back, 6 bases at V and 0 bases at J, with 12 bases in the middle. CDR3 length: 16 amino acids.

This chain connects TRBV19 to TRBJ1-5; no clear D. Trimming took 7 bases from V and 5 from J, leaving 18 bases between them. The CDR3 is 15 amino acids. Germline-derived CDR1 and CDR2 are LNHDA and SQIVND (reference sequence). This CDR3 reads CASTAMGIRDQPQHF. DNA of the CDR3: TGTGCCAGTACGGCGATGGGGATTCGGGATCAGCCCCAGCATTTT.

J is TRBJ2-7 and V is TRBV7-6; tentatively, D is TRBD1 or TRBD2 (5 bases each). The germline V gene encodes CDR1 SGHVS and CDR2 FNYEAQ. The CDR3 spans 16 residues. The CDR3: CVSSPRDGRDPYEQYF. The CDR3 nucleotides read TGTGTTAGCAGCCCTAGGGACGGCCGAGACCCCTACGAGCAGTACTTC.

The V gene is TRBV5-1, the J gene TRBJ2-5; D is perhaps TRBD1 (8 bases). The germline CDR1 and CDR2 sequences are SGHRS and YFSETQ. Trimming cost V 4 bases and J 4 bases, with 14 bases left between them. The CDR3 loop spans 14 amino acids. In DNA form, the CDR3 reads TGCGCCAGCAGCAAAAACAGGGGGGGAGAGACCCAGTACTTC. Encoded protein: CASSKNRGGETQYF.

The CDR3 loop is CASSETGAPSEQFF. CDR3 coding DNA: TGTGCCAGCAGCGAGACCGGGGCCCCCTCGGAGCAGTTCTTC. The chain is built from TRBV7-6 and TRBJ2-1; TRBD1 or TRBD2 may be the D gene (5 bases each). Germline assignment: CDR1 SGHVS and CDR2 FNYEAQ. This CDR3 has 14 amino acids. Trimming took 5 bases from V and 10 from J, leaving 18 bases between them. The full variable domain, completed using reference TRBV7-6 and TRBJ2-1, is GAGVSQSPRYKVTKRGQDVALRCDPISGHVSLYWYRQALGQGPEFLTYFNYEAQQDKSGLPNDRFSAERPEGSISTLTIQRTEQRDSAMYRCASSETGAPSEQFFGPGTRLTVL.

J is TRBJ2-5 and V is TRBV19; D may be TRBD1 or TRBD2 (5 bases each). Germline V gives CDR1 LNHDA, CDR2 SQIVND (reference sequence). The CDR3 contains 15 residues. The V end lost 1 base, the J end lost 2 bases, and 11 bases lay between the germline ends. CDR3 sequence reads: CASSIGGRTQETQYF. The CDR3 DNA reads TGTGCCAGTAGTATAGGGGGACGGACTCAAGAGACCCAGTACTTC.

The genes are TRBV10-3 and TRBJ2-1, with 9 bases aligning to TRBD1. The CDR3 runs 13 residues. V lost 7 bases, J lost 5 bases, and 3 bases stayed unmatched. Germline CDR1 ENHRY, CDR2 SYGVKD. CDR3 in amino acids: CAINRDRDNEQFF. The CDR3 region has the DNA TGTGCCATCAACCGGGACAGGGACAATGAGCAGTTCTTC.

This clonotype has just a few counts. The CDR3 bases are TGTGCCAGCAGCGTAGCTCTCCCTAGCGGGTACAATGAGCAGTTCTTC. The encoded protein is CASSVALPSGYNEQFF. The chain carries TRBV9 and TRBJ2-1; 8 bases align to TRBD2. The CDR3 covers 16 residues. The germline V gene encodes CDR1 SGDLS and CDR2 YYNGEE. Unmatched junction bases numbered 6, after V lost 0 bases and J lost 4 bases.

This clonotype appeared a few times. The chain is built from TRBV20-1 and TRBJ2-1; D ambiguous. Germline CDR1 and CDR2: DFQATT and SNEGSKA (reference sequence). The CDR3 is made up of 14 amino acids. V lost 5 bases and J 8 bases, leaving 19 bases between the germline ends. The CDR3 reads CSALLGAPRYEQFF. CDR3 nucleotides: TGCAGTGCTCTCCTGGGCGCGCCTCGCTATGAGCAGTTCTTC.

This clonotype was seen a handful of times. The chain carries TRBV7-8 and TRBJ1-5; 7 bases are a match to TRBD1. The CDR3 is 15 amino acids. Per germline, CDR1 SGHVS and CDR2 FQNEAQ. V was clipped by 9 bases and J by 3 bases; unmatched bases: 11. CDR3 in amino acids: CASTKHDRVNQPQHF. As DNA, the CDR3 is TGTGCCAGTACCAAACACGACAGGGTCAATCAGCCCCAGCATTTT.

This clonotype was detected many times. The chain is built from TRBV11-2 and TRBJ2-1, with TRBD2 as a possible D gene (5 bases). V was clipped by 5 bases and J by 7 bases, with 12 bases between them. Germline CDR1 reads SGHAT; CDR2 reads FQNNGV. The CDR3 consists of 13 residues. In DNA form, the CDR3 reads TGTGCCAGCAGCGTCATTAAGCGGAATGAGCAGTTCTTC. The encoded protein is CASSVIKRNEQFF.

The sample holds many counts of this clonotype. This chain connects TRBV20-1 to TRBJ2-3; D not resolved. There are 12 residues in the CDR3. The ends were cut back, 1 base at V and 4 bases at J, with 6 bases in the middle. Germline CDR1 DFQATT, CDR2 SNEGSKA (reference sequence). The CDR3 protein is CSARVYPDTQYF. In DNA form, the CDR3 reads TGCAGTGCTAGAGTCTATCCAGATACGCAGTATTTT.

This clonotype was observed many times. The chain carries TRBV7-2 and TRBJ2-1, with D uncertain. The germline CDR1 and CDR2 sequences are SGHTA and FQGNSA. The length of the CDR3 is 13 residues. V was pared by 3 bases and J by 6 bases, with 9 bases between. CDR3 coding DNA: TGTGCCAGCAGCTTCGACACCGCCAATGAGCAGTTCTTC. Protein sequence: CASSFDTANEQFF.

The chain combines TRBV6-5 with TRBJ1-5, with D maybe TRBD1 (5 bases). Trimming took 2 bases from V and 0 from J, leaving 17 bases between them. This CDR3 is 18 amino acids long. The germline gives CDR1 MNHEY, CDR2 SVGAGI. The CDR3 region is CASSYESRQGASNQPQHF. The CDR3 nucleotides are TGTGCCAGCAGTTACGAGTCCCGTCAAGGGGCTAGCAATCAGCCCCAGCATTTT.

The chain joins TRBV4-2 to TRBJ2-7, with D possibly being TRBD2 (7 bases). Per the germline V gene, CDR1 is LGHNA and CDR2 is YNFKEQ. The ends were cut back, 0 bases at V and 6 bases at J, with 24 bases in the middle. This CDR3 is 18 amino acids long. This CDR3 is CASSQDTARGAVLGEQYF. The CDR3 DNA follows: TGTGCCAGCAGCCAAGATACCGCCCGGGGGGCGGTTCTCGGCGAGCAGTACTTC.

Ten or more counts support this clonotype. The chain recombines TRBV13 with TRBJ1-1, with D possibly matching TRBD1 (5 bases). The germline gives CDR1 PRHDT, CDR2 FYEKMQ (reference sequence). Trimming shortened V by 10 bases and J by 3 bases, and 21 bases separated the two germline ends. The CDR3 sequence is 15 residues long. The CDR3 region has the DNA TGTGCCACCGGAACGCGGGGGTCGTTTTACACTGAAGCTTTCTTT. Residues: CATGTRGSFYTEAFF.

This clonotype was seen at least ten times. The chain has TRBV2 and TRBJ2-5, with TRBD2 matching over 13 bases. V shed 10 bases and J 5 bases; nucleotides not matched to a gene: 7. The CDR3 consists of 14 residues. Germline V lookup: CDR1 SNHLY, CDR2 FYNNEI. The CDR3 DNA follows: TGTGCCACAACCGGGACTAGCGGGATTGAGACCCAGTACTTC. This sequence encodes CATTGTSGIETQYF.

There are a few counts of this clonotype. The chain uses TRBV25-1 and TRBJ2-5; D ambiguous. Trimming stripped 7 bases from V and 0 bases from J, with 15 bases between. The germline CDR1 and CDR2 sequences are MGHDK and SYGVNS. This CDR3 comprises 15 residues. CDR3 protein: CASTPDGLYQETQYF. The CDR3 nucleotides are TGTGCCAGCACCCCTGACGGCCTGTACCAAGAGACCCAGTACTTC.

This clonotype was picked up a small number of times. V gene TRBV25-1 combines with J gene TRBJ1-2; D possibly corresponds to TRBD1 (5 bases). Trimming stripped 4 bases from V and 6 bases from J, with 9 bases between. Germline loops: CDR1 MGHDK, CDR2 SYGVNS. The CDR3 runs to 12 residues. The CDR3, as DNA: TGTGCCAGCAGTGGAGGGGTGCATGGCTACACCTTC. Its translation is CASSGGVHGYTF.

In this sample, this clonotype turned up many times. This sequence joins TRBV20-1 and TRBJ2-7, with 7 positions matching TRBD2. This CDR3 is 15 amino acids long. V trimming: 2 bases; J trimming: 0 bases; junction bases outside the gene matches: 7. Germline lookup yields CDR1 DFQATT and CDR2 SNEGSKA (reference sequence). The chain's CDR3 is CSARSRLASSYEQYF. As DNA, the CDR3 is TGCAGTGCTAGATCGAGACTAGCAAGCTCCTACGAGCAGTACTTC.

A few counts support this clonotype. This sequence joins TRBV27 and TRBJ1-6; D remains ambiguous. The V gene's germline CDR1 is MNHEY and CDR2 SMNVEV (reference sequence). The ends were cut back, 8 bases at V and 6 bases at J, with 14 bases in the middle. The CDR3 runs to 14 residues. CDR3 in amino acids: CASSSGQFNSPLHF. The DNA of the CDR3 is TGTGCCAGCTCCTCCGGGCAATTTAATTCACCCCTCCACTTT.

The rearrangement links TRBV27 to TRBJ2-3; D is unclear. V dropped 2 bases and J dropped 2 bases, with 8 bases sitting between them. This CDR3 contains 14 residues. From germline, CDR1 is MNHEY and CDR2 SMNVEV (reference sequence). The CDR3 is CASSLSTLTDTQYF. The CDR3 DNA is TGTGCCAGCAGTTTAAGTACGCTCACAGATACGCAGTATTTT.

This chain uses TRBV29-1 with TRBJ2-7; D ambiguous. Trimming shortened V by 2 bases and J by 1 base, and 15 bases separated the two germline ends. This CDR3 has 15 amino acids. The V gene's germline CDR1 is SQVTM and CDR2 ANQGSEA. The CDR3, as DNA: TGCAGCGTTGAACGTTTTGGGTCTGGGTCCTACGAGCAGTACTTC. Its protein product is CSVERFGSGSYEQYF.